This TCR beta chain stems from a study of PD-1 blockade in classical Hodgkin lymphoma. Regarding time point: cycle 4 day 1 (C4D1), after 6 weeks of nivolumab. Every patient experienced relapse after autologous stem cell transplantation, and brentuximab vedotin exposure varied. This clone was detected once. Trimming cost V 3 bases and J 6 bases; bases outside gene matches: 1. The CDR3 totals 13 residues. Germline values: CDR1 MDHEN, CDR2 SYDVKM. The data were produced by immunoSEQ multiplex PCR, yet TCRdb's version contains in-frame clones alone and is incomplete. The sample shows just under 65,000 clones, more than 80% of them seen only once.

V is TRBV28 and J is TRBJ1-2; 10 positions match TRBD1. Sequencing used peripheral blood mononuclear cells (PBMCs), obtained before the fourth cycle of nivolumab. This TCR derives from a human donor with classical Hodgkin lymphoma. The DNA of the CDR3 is TGTGCCAGCAGTTTGACAGGGGGCGATGGCTACACCTTC. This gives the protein CASSLTGGDGYTF.